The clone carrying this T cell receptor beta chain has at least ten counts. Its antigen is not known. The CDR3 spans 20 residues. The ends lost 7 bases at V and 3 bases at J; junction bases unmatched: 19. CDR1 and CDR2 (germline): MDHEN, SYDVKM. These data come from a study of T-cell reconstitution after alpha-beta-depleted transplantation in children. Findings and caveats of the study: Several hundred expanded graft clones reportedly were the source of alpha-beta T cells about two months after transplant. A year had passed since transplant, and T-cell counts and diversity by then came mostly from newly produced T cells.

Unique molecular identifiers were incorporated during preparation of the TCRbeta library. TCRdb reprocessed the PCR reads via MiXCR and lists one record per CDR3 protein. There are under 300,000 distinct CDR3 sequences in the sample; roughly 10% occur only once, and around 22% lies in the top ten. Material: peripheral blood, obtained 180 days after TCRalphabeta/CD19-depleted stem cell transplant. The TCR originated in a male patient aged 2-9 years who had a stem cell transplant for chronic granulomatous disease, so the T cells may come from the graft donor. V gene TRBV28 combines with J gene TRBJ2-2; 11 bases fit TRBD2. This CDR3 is CASIPEGPIAGGRDTGELFF. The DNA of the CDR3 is TGTGCCAGCATTCCTGAGGGCCCCATAGCGGGAGGGCGGGACACCGGGGAGCTGTTTTTT.